Listed below are T cell receptor beta chains from one sample, sequenced in a study of blood T cell repertoires in COVID-19. The table came from immunoSEQ multiplex PCR; TCRdb's copy has only in-frame clones and leaves some out. The table includes under 150,000 clones, under 90% detected once. The sequenced sample consisted of PBMCs or T cells enriched from blood (not recorded which). These receptors originate from a man aged 50 to 60 in a cohort exposed to, infected with or recovered from COVID-19 (not recorded which). Both conserved end residues are part of each CDR3. Fields, in order: D gene, clone size, V gene, J gene, CDR3 DNA, CDR3 protein. A D gene is named only where the DNA matches it firmly. Only some rows state a clone size, as once, few, many or a class for expanded clones.

TRBD2	medium-sized	TRBV2	TRBJ2-2	TGTGCCAGCAGTGAATTTGGACTAGCGGGTAACACCGGGGAGCTGTTTTTT	CASSEFGLAGNTGELFF
TRBD2	-	TRBV11-2	TRBJ2-7	TGTGCCAGCAGCTCCGAGGTAGCGGGTGGCTCCTACGAGCAGTACTTC	CASSSEVAGGSYEQYF
TRBD1	-	TRBV25-1	TRBJ1-1	TGTGCCAGCAGTGGGACAGGGTCCATGAACACTGAAGCTTTCTTT	CASSGTGSMNTEAFF
TRBD1	-	TRBV9	TRBJ1-2	TGTGCCAGCAGCGTAGGGGGACAGGGGGCCTTTGGCTACACCTTC	CASSVGGQGAFGYTF
TRBD1	-	TRBV28	TRBJ1-4	TGTGCCAGCAGTTTAGGAGCAGGGGGCGTCGAAAAACTGTTTTTT	CASSLGAGGVEKLFF
TRBD1	-	TRBV7-9	TRBJ1-1	TGTGCCAGCACCGACAGGGGTGAAGCTTTCTTT	CASTDRGEAFF
-	few	TRBV7-2	TRBJ1-3	TGTGCCAGCAGCTTACGGGGAGAGAACACCATATATTTT	CASSLRGENTIYF
-	-	TRBV24-1	TRBJ2-7	TGTGCCACCAGTGGCAGTAACTCCTACGAGCAGTACTTC	CATSGSNSYEQYF
-	-	TRBV9	TRBJ1-1	TGTGCCAGCAGCGGGGGCCAGGAGGGGCGCACTGAAGCTTTCTTT	CASSGGQEGRTEAFF
TRBD1	-	TRBV7-9	TRBJ2-7	TGTGCCAGCAGCTCATCCGTGAGACAGGGGGTCCACGAGCAGTACTTC	CASSSSVRQGVHEQYF
-	once	TRBV6-1	TRBJ2-7	TGTGCCAGCAGTGAAGCGCACGCAGGGCTCGCATCCTACGAGCAGTACTTC	CASSEAHAGLASYEQYF
TRBD1	-	TRBV13	TRBJ2-7	TGTGCCAGCAGCTCCCCCGCACAGGGGAGAGGTCACGAGCAGTACTTC	CASSSPAQGRGHEQYF
-	few	TRBV7-8	TRBJ2-1	TGTGCCAGCAGCTTTCGCAATGAGCAGTTCTTC	CASSFRNEQFF
-	-	TRBV19	TRBJ2-7	TGTGCCAGTAGCGGCGGTCTCGAGCAGTACTTC	CASSGGLEQYF
-	-	TRBV9	TRBJ1-6	TGTGCCAGCAGCCGGCGGGATAATTCACCCCTCCACTTT	CASSRRDNSPLHF
TRBD2	-	TRBV3-1/TRBV3-2	TRBJ2-1	TGTGCCAGCACGGGGGGAAACTACAATGAGCAGTTCTTC	CASTGGNYNEQFF
TRBD2	few	TRBV11-3	TRBJ2-2	TGTGCCAGCAGTCCCGGGACTAGCGTGAACACCGGGGAGCTGTTTTTT	CASSPGTSVNTGELFF
-	-	TRBV18	TRBJ1-2	TGTGCCAGCTCACCAGACAGTTACTATGGCTACACCTTC	CASSPDSYYGYTF
TRBD1	few	TRBV27	TRBJ1-6	TGTGCCAGCAGTTTAATGGCAGGGGGTGTTGGTTCACCCCTCCACTTT	CASSLMAGGVGSPLHF
-	once	TRBV19	TRBJ2-3	TGTGCCAGTAGTCCCCAAGGGGTGGGGTACACAGATACGCAGTATTTT	CASSPQGVGYTDTQYF
-	-	TRBV2	TRBJ1-5	TGTGCCAGCTGGGAACAGGGCCGCAATCAGCCCCAGCATTTT	CASWEQGRNQPQHF
-	-	TRBV5-1	TRBJ1-6	TGCGCCAGCAGCTTGGATGGCAGGGAAAATTCACCCCTCCACTTT	CASSLDGRENSPLHF
TRBD1	-	TRBV29-1	TRBJ1-2	TGCAGCGACCGGGCCCGACAGGGAACGGGTGGCTACACCTTC	CSDRARQGTGGYTF
TRBD2	-	TRBV28	TRBJ2-3	TGTGCCAGCAGTACAGCGGGAGCGGCCCCTAGCACAGATACGCAGTATTTT	CASSTAGAAPSTDTQYF
-	-	TRBV27	TRBJ2-7	TGTGCCAGCAGTCAGAATCGGGGGGAGCAGTACTTC	CASSQNRGEQYF
TRBD1	-	TRBV27	TRBJ1-2	TGTGCCAGCTACCCGGGACAGGGGGCCAATGGCTACACCTTC	CASYPGQGANGYTF
TRBD1	-	TRBV7-9	TRBJ2-2	TGTGCCAGCAGCTTTACCGGGACAGGGTTCACCGGGGAGCTGTTTTTT	CASSFTGTGFTGELFF
-	-	TRBV11-3	TRBJ2-3	TGTGCCAGCAGCGGGCCCCCCGGGGACTCCTACACAGATACGCAGTATTTT	CASSGPPGDSYTDTQYF
-	-	TRBV28	TRBJ2-3	TGTGCCAGCAGTTCCCCGGGACTGGGAAGCACAGATACGCAGTATTTT	CASSSPGLGSTDTQYF
-	once	TRBV5-1	TRBJ1-3	TGCGCCAGCAGCTTGGTTTCCCCCAGGGACTCTGGAAACACCATATATTTT	CASSLVSPRDSGNTIYF